This is a list of T cell receptor beta chains from one sample in a study of response to subunit inactivated influenza vaccine. Via MiXCR, TCRdb re-called the RT-PCR reads, giving one row per CDR3 protein. Of about 240,000 distinct CDR3 sequences in the sample, 9% to 15% were seen once. The sequencing here drew on non-naive T cells sorted from PBMCs, taken 14 to 15 days before vaccination. The receptors come from a man in his forties or fifties who received an inactivated influenza vaccine. The CDR3 runs from the conserved cysteine through the conserved F or W. The D gene is left open where the match is weak. Expanded clones are given a class, and other clones once, few, many or no size at all.

clone size: many; V gene: TRBV29-1; J gene: TRBJ2-1; CDR3 length: 17; D gene: NA; CDR3 protein: CSGLRDAVSFSYNEQFF; CDR3 DNA: TGCAGCGGGCTCCGGGACGCTGTCTCTTTTTCCTACAATGAGCAGTTCTTC
clone size: NA; V gene: TRBV19; J gene: TRBJ1-6; CDR3 length: 14; D gene: TRBD1; CDR3 protein: CASRGTVYNSPLHF; CDR3 DNA: TGTGCCAGTAGGGGGACAGTTTATAATTCACCCCTCCACTTT
clone size: few; V gene: TRBV24-1; J gene: TRBJ2-2; CDR3 length: 17; D gene: NA; CDR3 protein: CATSGHRDWMNTGELFF; CDR3 DNA: TGTGCCACCAGTGGTCACCGGGACTGGATGAACACCGGGGAGCTGTTTTTT
clone size: NA; V gene: TRBV20-1; J gene: TRBJ2-3; CDR3 length: 12; D gene: NA; CDR3 protein: CSAETRGDTQYF; CDR3 DNA: TGCAGTGCGGAAACCCGGGGGGATACGCAGTATTTT
clone size: few; V gene: TRBV2; J gene: TRBJ2-7; CDR3 length: 11; D gene: NA; CDR3 protein: CASRASDEQYF; CDR3 DNA: TGTGCCAGCAGGGCTAGCGATGAGCAGTACTTC
clone size: few; V gene: TRBV7-9; J gene: TRBJ2-5; CDR3 length: 15; D gene: NA; CDR3 protein: CASSLRDTRKETQYF; CDR3 DNA: TGTGCCAGCAGTCTCCGGGACACACGGAAAGAGACCCAGTACTTC
clone size: few; V gene: TRBV4-2; J gene: TRBJ2-2; CDR3 length: 16; D gene: TRBD1; CDR3 protein: CASSHPGQANTGELFF; CDR3 DNA: TGTGCCAGCAGCCACCCGGGACAGGCGAACACCGGGGAGCTGTTTTTT
clone size: few; V gene: TRBV20-1; J gene: TRBJ1-5; CDR3 length: 16; D gene: NA; CDR3 protein: CSALPLGGASNQPQHF; CDR3 DNA: TGCAGTGCTCTCCCTTTGGGAGGGGCCAGCAATCAGCCCCAGCATTTT
clone size: few; V gene: TRBV20-1; J gene: TRBJ1-5; CDR3 length: 13; D gene: NA; CDR3 protein: CSASRGVASPQHF; CDR3 DNA: TGCAGTGCTAGTCGGGGGGTGGCGAGCCCCCAGCATTTT
clone size: many; V gene: TRBV7-9; J gene: TRBJ2-1; CDR3 length: 15; D gene: TRBD2; CDR3 protein: CASSSSGRAYNEQFF; CDR3 DNA: TGTGCCAGCAGCAGCAGCGGGAGGGCCTACAATGAGCAGTTCTTC
clone size: few; V gene: TRBV7-7; J gene: TRBJ2-1; CDR3 length: 15; D gene: TRBD2; CDR3 protein: CASSPPGGFGNEQFF; CDR3 DNA: TGTGCTAGCAGCCCCCCCGGGGGGTTTGGCAATGAGCAGTTCTTC
clone size: few; V gene: TRBV29-1; J gene: TRBJ2-1; CDR3 length: 14; D gene: TRBD2; CDR3 protein: CSVDGWTSFNEQFF; CDR3 DNA: TGCAGCGTTGATGGGTGGACTAGCTTTAACGAGCAGTTCTTC
clone size: NA; V gene: TRBV14; J gene: TRBJ2-6; CDR3 length: 16; D gene: NA; CDR3 protein: CASSQVYSHGANVLTF; CDR3 DNA: TGTGCCAGCAGCCAAGTTTACAGTCACGGGGCCAACGTCCTGACTTTC
clone size: few; V gene: TRBV6-2/TRBV6-3; J gene: TRBJ1-1; CDR3 length: 13; D gene: NA; CDR3 protein: CASNNTPGSEAFF; CDR3 DNA: TGTGCCAGCAATAACACCCCCGGGAGTGAAGCTTTCTTT
clone size: NA; V gene: TRBV21-1; J gene: TRBJ2-1; CDR3 length: 17; D gene: NA; CDR3 protein: CASSKIWAKYLYNEQFF; CDR3 DNA: TGTGCCAGCAGCAAAATATGGGCAAAGTACCTTTACAATGAGCAGTTCTTC
clone size: NA; V gene: TRBV11-3; J gene: TRBJ1-1; CDR3 length: 14; D gene: TRBD1; CDR3 protein: CASSLKGAGTEAFF; CDR3 DNA: TGTGCCAGCAGCTTAAAGGGGGCCGGCACTGAAGCTTTCTTT
clone size: NA; V gene: TRBV5-1; J gene: TRBJ1-1; CDR3 length: 15; D gene: TRBD1; CDR3 protein: CASSLQGAGGTEAFF; CDR3 DNA: TGCGCCAGCAGCTTACAGGGGGCTGGTGGGACTGAAGCTTTCTTT